Below, one TCR beta chain is given with its context. Antigen unknown. The sample originates from a study of T cell responses to AZD1222 COVID-19 vaccine. Repertoires were generated with immunoSEQ multiplex PCR, while TCRdb's copy carries only in-frame clones and drops some. The sample consists of 110,000 to 150,000 clones, roughly 91% of them appearing once. The CDR3 covers 13 residues. Germline loops: CDR1 SGHRS, CDR2 YFSETQ. J gave up 4 bases and V 7 bases, and 5 bases lay outside the gene matches. Whole-study results and caveats: Spike-wide vaccine-associated CD4 TCRs dominated at 160-218 and 743-854. Donors were largely white British and mainly female; clonal diversity was possibly underestimated.

The sample here was peripheral blood, taken 28 days after the second AZD1222 dose. The TCR was taken from an adult who received the AZD1222 COVID-19 vaccine. The genes are TRBV5-1 and TRBJ2-5; 9 nucleotides agree with TRBD1. The CDR3 nucleotides read TGCGCCAGCTACAGGGGGCTCGGAGAGACCCAGTACTTC. It translates to CASYRGLGETQYF.